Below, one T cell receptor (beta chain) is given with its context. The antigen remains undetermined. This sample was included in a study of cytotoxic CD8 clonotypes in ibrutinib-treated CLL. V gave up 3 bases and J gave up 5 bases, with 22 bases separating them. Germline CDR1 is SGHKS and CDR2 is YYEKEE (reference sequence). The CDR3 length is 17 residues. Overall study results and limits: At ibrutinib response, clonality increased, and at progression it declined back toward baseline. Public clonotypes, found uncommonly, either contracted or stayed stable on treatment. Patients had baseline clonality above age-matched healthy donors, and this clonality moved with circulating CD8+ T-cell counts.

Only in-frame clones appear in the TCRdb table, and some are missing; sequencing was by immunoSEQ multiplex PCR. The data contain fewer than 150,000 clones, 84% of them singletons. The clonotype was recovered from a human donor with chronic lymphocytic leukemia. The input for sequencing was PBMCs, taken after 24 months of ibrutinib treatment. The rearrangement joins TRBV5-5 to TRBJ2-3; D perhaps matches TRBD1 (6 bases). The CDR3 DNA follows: TGTGCCAGCAGCTGGGGCGCACAGGGTGGACGAAGAGATACGCAGTATTTT. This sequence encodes CASSWGAQGGRRDTQYF.